One sample yielded the 31 T cell receptor beta chains listed below, sequenced in a study of blood T cell repertoires in COVID-19. TCRdb's copy holds only in-frame clones and misses some; the assay was immunoSEQ multiplex PCR. The data contain about 250,000 clones, under 90% of them singletons. Source material: PBMCs or T cells enriched from blood (not recorded which). The receptors come from a woman between 25 and 40 years old with acute COVID-19.

The chain uses TRBV6-2 or TRBV6-3 and TRBJ2-5, with D tentatively TRBD1 (6 bases). The V gene's germline CDR1 is MNHEY and CDR2 SVGEGT. Trimming stripped 5 bases from V and 1 base from J, with 11 bases between. This CDR3 has 14 amino acids. The CDR3 nucleotides are TGTGCCAGCAGTCGGACAGCTTCCCAAGAGACCCAGTACTTC. This translates into CASSRTASQETQYF.

The chain couples TRBV5-1 to TRBJ1-1; the D gene is possibly TRBD1 (5 bases). The CDR3 extends over 14 amino acids. Germline CDR1 reads SGHRS; CDR2 reads YFSETQ. V dropped 0 bases and J dropped 4 bases, with 10 bases sitting between them. Written as DNA, the CDR3 is TGCGCCAGCAGCTTGGCCGGAGGGGTCACTGAAGCTTTCTTT. This translates into CASSLAGGVTEAFF.

The genes are TRBV6-5 and TRBJ1-2; 8 bases fit TRBD1. V lost 6 bases and J lost 4; bases outside the gene matches: 7. The CDR3 runs 14 residues. The germline V gene encodes CDR1 MNHEY and CDR2 SVGAGI. CDR3: CASSLGTGPYGYTF. CDR3 DNA: TGTGCCAGCAGCCTTGGGACAGGCCCCTATGGCTACACCTTC.

CDR3 sequence reads: CASSSTGTMGEKLFF. The CDR3 nucleotides are TGTGCCAGCAGCTCGACCGGGACTATGGGCGAAAAACTGTTTTTT. The V call is TRBV7-9, the J call TRBJ1-4, with D possibly being TRBD1 (5 bases). This CDR3 comprises 15 residues. Trimming stripped 4 bases from V and 8 bases from J, with 17 bases between. Germline V lookup: CDR1 SEHNR, CDR2 FQNEAQ (reference sequence).

The V and J genes are TRBV5-6 and TRBJ2-1; 11 nucleotides agree with TRBD2. The CDR3 covers 15 residues. The junction had 8 bases not matched to a gene; V was cut back by 5 bases and J by 7 bases. The V gene's germline CDR1 is SGHDT and CDR2 YYEEEE. The CDR3 DNA reads TGTGCCAGCAGATATAGCGGGGGGGCCAGTAATGAGCAGTTCTTC. Translated: CASRYSGGASNEQFF.

This clone was recorded only once. The V call is TRBV27, the J call TRBJ2-2; unclear D gene. The ends were cut back, 7 bases at V and 2 bases at J, with 8 bases in the middle. In germline, CDR1 is MNHEY, CDR2 SMNVEV (reference sequence). CDR3 length: 13 residues. CDR3 DNA: TGTGCCAGCACCTCCGGTAACACCGGGGAGCTGTTTTTT. It translates to CASTSGNTGELFF.

The V and J genes are TRBV6-5 and TRBJ1-2, with D tentatively TRBD1 (5 bases). The V gene's germline CDR1 is MNHEY and CDR2 SVGAGI. CDR3 length: 14 amino acids. The ends were cut back, 0 bases at V and 6 bases at J, with 11 bases in the middle. The CDR3 DNA is TGTGCCAGCAGTTACTCGAGGCAGGGTGATGGCTACACCTTC. Protein product: CASSYSRQGDGYTF.

The gene calls are TRBV5-4 and TRBJ1-6; TRBD1 aligns across 9 bases. Germline-derived CDR1 and CDR2 are SGHNT and YYREEE (reference sequence). Germline trimming cut 1 base from V and 7 bases from J; bases unmatched to any gene: 6. The CDR3 sequence is 16 residues long. The CDR3 sequence is CASSLPGQGENSPLHF. CDR3 DNA sequence: TGTGCCAGCAGCTTGCCGGGACAGGGTGAGAATTCACCCCTCCACTTT.

The chain has TRBV30 and TRBJ1-4, with 7 nucleotides matching TRBD1. CDR1 is GTSNPN, CDR2 SVGIG, per germline (reference sequence). The CDR3 has 13 residues. The ends lost 8 bases at V and 4 bases at J; junction bases unmatched: 7. The CDR3 reads CAGQTGNNEKLFF. Written as DNA, the CDR3 is TGTGCCGGGCAGACAGGGAATAATGAAAAACTGTTTTTT.

The chain couples TRBV3-1 (or the pseudogene TRBV3-2) to TRBJ2-7, with unresolved D. The V gene lost 10 bases and the J gene lost 5 bases, with 18 bases spanning the gap. The CDR3 contains 13 residues. CDR1 is LGHDT and CDR2 is YNNKEL in the germline V gene (reference sequence). As DNA, the CDR3 is TGTGCCAAAATGGTTTCCGGTCTCCACGAGCAGTACTTC. The encoded protein is CAKMVSGLHEQYF.

The CDR3 is CASSTAEGSGYTF. CDR3 nucleotide sequence: TGTGCCAGCTCCACCGCCGAGGGCAGCGGCTACACCTTC. The rearrangement joins TRBV27 to TRBJ1-2, with D hard to call. CDR1 and CDR2 from the germline V gene are MNHEY and SMNVEV (reference sequence). V was trimmed by 8 bases and J by 8 bases, leaving 18 bases between them. The length of the CDR3 is 13 residues.

The genes are TRBV27 and TRBJ1-3, with 10 bases identical to TRBD1. CDR1 is MNHEY, CDR2 SMNVEV, per germline (reference sequence). CDR3 length: 15 residues. The V segment lost 5 bases and the J segment 3 bases; nucleotides outside the gene matches: 4. This chain's CDR3 is CASSKTGGLGNTIYF. The CDR3 DNA reads TGTGCCAGCAGTAAGACAGGGGGCCTTGGAAACACCATATATTTT.

This chain joins TRBV19 and TRBJ1-1, with TRBD1 as a possible D gene (6 bases). V lost 2 bases, J lost 4 bases, and 8 bases lay in between. CDR3 length equals 13 residues. The germline V gene encodes CDR1 LNHDA and CDR2 SQIVND (reference sequence). The CDR3 DNA is TGTGCCAGTAGTATAATAGGGGGCACTGAAGCTTTCTTT. Amino acid sequence: CASSIIGGTEAFF.

This chain joins TRBV4-2 and TRBJ2-7; 12 nucleotides agree with TRBD2. CDR3 length: 18 residues. V trimming: 0 bases; J trimming: 2 bases; junction bases outside the gene matches: 8. Germline CDR1 is LGHNA and CDR2 is YNFKEQ. The CDR3 DNA sequence: TGTGCCAGCAGCCAAGAGGCGACTAGCGGGGGCGGCCCCTACGAGCAGTACTTC. This encodes CASSQEATSGGGPYEQYF.

This chain joins TRBV19 and TRBJ2-2; 9 bases agree with TRBD1. The CDR3 runs to 15 residues. Germline trimming cut 5 bases from V and 3 bases from J; bases unmatched to any gene: 4. Per the germline V gene, CDR1 is LNHDA and CDR2 is SQIVND (reference sequence). The CDR3 reads CASSPTGGDTGELFF. CDR3 DNA sequence: TGTGCCAGTAGTCCGACAGGGGGGGACACCGGGGAGCTGTTTTTT.

The sample holds one count of this clone. Written as DNA, the CDR3 is TGTGCCTGGAGGGTCCCGGCGGGGACTGAAGCTTTCTTT. Translation gives CAWRVPAGTEAFF. The rearrangement uses TRBV30 and TRBJ1-1; no firm D call. Germline V gene lookup returns CDR1 GTSNPN and CDR2 SVGIG (reference sequence). The V end was cut by 3 bases, the J end by 5 bases, with 13 bases between. The CDR3 has 13 amino acids.

This rearrangement joins TRBV18 to TRBJ2-2; a possible D gene is TRBD2 (5 bases). Trimming removed 2 bases at V and 1 base at J, with 5 bases between. The germline V gene has CDR1 KGHSH and CDR2 LQKENI. The CDR3 sequence is 14 residues long. CDR3 region: CASSPAGNTGELFF. The CDR3 nucleotides are TGTGCCAGCTCACCAGCGGGGAACACCGGGGAGCTGTTTTTT.

The chain combines TRBV7-8 with TRBJ2-3; TRBD1 might be the D (5 bases). This CDR3 spans 16 amino acids. V gave up 1 base and J gave up 3 bases, with 14 bases separating them. Germline CDR1 is SGHVS and CDR2 is FQNEAQ. The CDR3 region has the DNA TGTGCCAGCAGCTTAGAGCAGGGTGGGAAGACAGATACGCAGTATTTT. It encodes CASSLEQGGKTDTQYF.

The rearrangement joins TRBV28 to TRBJ2-2; 8 bases are shared with TRBD1. Trimming cost V 6 bases and J 1 base; bases outside gene matches: 4. The germline V gene encodes CDR1 MDHEN and CDR2 SYDVKM. CDR3 length: 15 amino acids. CDR3 coding DNA: TGTGCCAGCAGCACAGGACAGGGGAACACCGGGGAGCTGTTTTTT. The encoded protein is CASSTGQGNTGELFF.

This chain uses TRBV5-6 with TRBJ1-2; possible D gene TRBD1, 5 bases. This CDR3 is built from 15 residues. Trimming took off 3 bases at V and 6 bases at J, with 18 bases between the two ends. Germline V gives CDR1 SGHDT, CDR2 YYEEEE. The CDR3 DNA reads as TGTGCCAGCAGCTACCAAGGACAACGAATTCATGGCTACACCTTC. This encodes CASSYQGQRIHGYTF.

The chain uses TRBV5-1 and TRBJ2-7; TRBD1 is a possible D gene (6 bases). The germline V and J ends were trimmed by 7 bases and 6 bases, with 17 bases remaining between them. Germline V gene lookup returns CDR1 SGHRS and CDR2 YFSETQ. The CDR3 is made up of 13 amino acids. The CDR3: CASRPGTSGEQYF. DNA of the CDR3: TGCGCCAGCCGGCCCGGGACATCGGGCGAGCAGTACTTC.

This chain uses TRBV10-3 with TRBJ1-2; no firm D call. Looked up from germline, CDR1 is ENHRY and CDR2 is SYGVKD. The CDR3 length is 16 residues. V lost 0 bases, J lost 0 bases, and 11 bases lay in between. CDR3 residues: CAISESEDIPNYGYTF. In DNA form, the CDR3 reads TGTGCCATCAGTGAGTCCGAGGATATCCCTAACTATGGCTACACCTTC.

The V call is TRBV7-2, the J call TRBJ2-2, with a weak D call TRBD1 (6 bases). Germline V lookup: CDR1 SGHTA, CDR2 FQGNSA. V was shortened by 5 bases and J by 6 bases, with 10 bases between the two germline ends. CDR3 length: 13 amino acids. The CDR3 region has the DNA TGTGCCAGCAGCGCACAGGGCCCCGGGGAGCTGTTTTTT. This sequence encodes CASSAQGPGELFF. The full variable domain, rest sourced from reference TRBV7-2 and TRBJ2-2, is GAGVSQSPSNKVTEKGKDVELRCDPISGHTALYWYRQSLGQGLEFLIYFQGNSAPDKSGLPSDRFSAERTGGSVSTLTIQRTQQEDSAVYLCASSAQGPGELFFGEGSRLTVL.

This chain joins TRBV6-5 and TRBJ1-2, with D tentatively TRBD1 (5 bases). The CDR3 runs 14 residues. V gave up 4 bases and J gave up 4 bases, with 13 bases separating them. Germline V gene lookup returns CDR1 MNHEY and CDR2 SVGAGI. The CDR3 protein is CASSWGGEGYGYTF. The CDR3 DNA follows: TGTGCCAGCAGTTGGGGAGGGGAGGGCTATGGCTACACCTTC.

The chain uses TRBV6-2 or TRBV6-3 and TRBJ1-5; TRBD1 might be the D (5 bases). CDR3 length equals 16 residues. Trimming shortened V by 3 bases and J by 0 bases, and 12 bases separated the two germline ends. The germline gives CDR1 MNHEY, CDR2 SVGEGT. The CDR3 loop is CASSYAGTYSNQPQHF. CDR3 sequence (DNA): TGTGCCAGCAGTTATGCGGGGACCTATAGCAATCAGCCCCAGCATTTT.

This clone was picked up a small number of times. The rearrangement joins TRBV10-3 to TRBJ1-2, with D perhaps matching TRBD1 (6 bases). From germline, CDR1 is ENHRY and CDR2 SYGVKD. V gave up 0 bases and J gave up 9 bases, with 14 bases separating them. This CDR3 has 14 amino acids. The CDR3 loop reads CAISESRTDRRYTF. The CDR3, as DNA: TGTGCCATCAGTGAGTCCCGGACAGATAGGCGCTACACCTTC.

CDR3 sequence: CASSLKQGRLADTQYF. CDR3 coding DNA: TGTGCCAGCAGTCTTAAACAGGGAAGATTGGCAGATACGCAGTATTTT. The gene calls are TRBV27 and TRBJ2-3, with TRBD1 as a possible D gene (6 bases). Germline values: CDR1 MNHEY, CDR2 SMNVEV (reference sequence). The CDR3 consists of 16 residues. The V gene lost 5 bases and the J gene lost 4 bases, with 19 bases spanning the gap.

The chain combines TRBV18 with TRBJ1-2, with D tentatively TRBD1 (6 bases). Trimming removed 0 bases from V and 6 bases from J, with 20 bases in between. Germline lookup yields CDR1 KGHSH and CDR2 LQKENI. CDR3 length: 17 amino acids. The CDR3 coding sequence is TGTGCCAGCTCACCACCGGGACACGAACCGGGGGGGGATGGCTACACCTTC. This encodes CASSPPGHEPGGDGYTF.

The CDR3 bases are TGTGCCAGCAGCTTGGGCGACAGGGGTCCAACTAGTGGCTACACCTTC. It yields the protein CASSLGDRGPTSGYTF. The chain is built from TRBV5-4 and TRBJ1-2; 8 bases are a match to TRBD1. V shed 0 bases and J 7 bases; nucleotides not matched to a gene: 11. The CDR3 covers 16 residues. From germline, CDR1 is SGHNT and CDR2 YYREEE (reference sequence).

The V gene is TRBV2, the J gene TRBJ2-7, with a weak D call TRBD1 (5 bases). The length of the CDR3 is 13 residues. Between the trimmed V and J ends, which lost 8 bases and 1 base, there was a span of 12 bases. Per germline, CDR1 SNHLY and CDR2 FYNNEI. The CDR3 reads CASSTQGSYEQYF. The CDR3 DNA reads as TGTGCCAGCTCGACGCAGGGTTCCTACGAGCAGTACTTC.

The gene calls are TRBV24-1 and TRBJ1-1; unclear D gene. V lost 12 bases and J 1 base, leaving 14 bases between the germline ends. Germline CDR1 and CDR2: KGHDR and SFDVKD. The CDR3 has 13 residues. In nucleotides, the CDR3 is TGTGCCGCTCGAGGGAGCGGGAACACTGAAGCTTTCTTT. Its protein is CAARGSGNTEAFF.